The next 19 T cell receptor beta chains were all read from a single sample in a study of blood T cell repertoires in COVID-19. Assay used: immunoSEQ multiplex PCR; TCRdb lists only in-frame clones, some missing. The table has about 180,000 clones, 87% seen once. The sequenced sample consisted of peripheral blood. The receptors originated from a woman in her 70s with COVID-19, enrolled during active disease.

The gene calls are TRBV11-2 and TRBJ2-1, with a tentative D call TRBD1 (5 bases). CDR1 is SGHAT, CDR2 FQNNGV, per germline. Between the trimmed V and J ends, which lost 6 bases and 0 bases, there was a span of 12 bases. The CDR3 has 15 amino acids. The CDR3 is CASSGHYSSYNEQFF. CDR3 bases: TGTGCCAGCAGTGGACACTATAGCTCCTACAATGAGCAGTTCTTC.

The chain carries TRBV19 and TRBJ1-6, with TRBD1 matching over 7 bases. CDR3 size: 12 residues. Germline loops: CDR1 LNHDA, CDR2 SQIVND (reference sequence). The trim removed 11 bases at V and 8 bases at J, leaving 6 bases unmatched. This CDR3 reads CASGQRDSPLHF. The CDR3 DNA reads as TGTGCCTCGGGACAGAGGGATTCACCCCTCCACTTT.

The CDR3 DNA follows: TGCGCCAGCAGCTTTGGGCTAGCGGGCATCAGAGCTAGCACAGATACGCAGTATTTT. Its protein is CASSFGLAGIRASTDTQYF. The rearrangement joins TRBV5-1 to TRBJ2-3; 8 bases map to TRBD2. The CDR3 is 19 amino acids. The germline gives CDR1 SGHRS, CDR2 YFSETQ. Trimming cost V 2 bases and J 0 bases; bases outside gene matches: 14. The variable domain in full, completed from reference TRBV5-1 and TRBJ2-3, reads KAGVTQTPRYLIKTRGQQVTLSCSPISGHRSVSWYQQTPGQGLQFLFEYFSETQRNKGNFPGRFSGRQFSNSRSEMNVSTLELGDSALYLCASSFGLAGIRASTDTQYFGPGTRLTVL.

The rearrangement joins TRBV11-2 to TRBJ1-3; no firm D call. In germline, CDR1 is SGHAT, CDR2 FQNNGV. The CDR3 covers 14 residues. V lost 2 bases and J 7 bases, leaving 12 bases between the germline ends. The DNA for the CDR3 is TGTGCCAGCAGCTTATTCCCGCTGGAGAACACCATATATTTT. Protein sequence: CASSLFPLENTIYF.

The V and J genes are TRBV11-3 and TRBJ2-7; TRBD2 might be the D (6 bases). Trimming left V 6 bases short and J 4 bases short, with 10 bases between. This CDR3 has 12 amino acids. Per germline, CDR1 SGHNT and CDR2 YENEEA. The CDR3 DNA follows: TGTGCCAGCAGGACGGCGGGATACGAGCAGTACTTC. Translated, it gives CASRTAGYEQYF.

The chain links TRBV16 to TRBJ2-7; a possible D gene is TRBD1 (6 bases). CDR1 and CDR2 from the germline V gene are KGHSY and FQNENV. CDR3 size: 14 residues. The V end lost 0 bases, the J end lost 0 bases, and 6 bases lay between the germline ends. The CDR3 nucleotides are TGTGCCAGCAGCCAATCCAGGGGCTCCTACGAGCAGTACTTC. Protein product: CASSQSRGSYEQYF.

The CDR3 DNA reads TGTGCCAGCAGGGGGACAGGGAAAAATTGGGGCTACACCTTC. This encodes CASRGTGKNWGYTF. The chain uses TRBV27 and TRBJ1-2; 9 nucleotides align to TRBD1. This CDR3 comprises 14 residues. In germline, CDR1 is MNHEY, CDR2 SMNVEV (reference sequence). With 6 bases clipped from V and 8 bases from J, the junction kept 10 bases outside the gene matches.

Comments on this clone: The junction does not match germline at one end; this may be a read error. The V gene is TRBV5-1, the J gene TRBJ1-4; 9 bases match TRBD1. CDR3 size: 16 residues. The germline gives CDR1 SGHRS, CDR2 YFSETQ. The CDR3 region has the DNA TGCGCCAGCAGCTTGGGACAGGGGGTAGCTAAGGAAAAACTGTTTTTT. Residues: CASSLGQGVAKEKLFF. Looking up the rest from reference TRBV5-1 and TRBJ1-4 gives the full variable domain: KAGVTQTPRYLIKTRGQQVTLSCSPISGHRSVSWYQQTPGQGLQFLFEYFSETQRNKGNFPGRFSGRQFSNSRSEMNVSTLELGDSALYLCASSLGQGVAKEKLFFGSGTQLSVL.

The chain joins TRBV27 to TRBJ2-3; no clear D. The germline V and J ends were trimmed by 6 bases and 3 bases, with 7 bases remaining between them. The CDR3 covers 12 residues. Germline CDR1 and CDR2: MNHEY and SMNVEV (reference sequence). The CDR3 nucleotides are TGTGCCAGCAGCTCCCAGACAGATACGCAGTATTTT. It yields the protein CASSSQTDTQYF.

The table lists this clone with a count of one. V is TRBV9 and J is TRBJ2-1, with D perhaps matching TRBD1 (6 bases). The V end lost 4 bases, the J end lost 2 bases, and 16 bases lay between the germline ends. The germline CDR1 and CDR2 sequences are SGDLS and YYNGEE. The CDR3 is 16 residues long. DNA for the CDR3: TGTGCCAGCAGCCCCCGAACAGGGCAACCCTACAATGAGCAGTTCTTC. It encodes CASSPRTGQPYNEQFF.

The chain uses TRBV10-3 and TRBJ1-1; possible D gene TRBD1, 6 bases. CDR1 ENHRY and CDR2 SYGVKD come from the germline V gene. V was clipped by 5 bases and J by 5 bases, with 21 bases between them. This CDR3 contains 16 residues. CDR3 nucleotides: TGTGCCATCAGTCCCTCCGGGGGGGGGCCAGGGACTGAAGCTTTCTTT. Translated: CAISPSGGGPGTEAFF.

The CDR3 region has the DNA TGTGCCAGCAGCTCCGCAGGGACTGCCTACAATGAGCAGTTCTTC. It encodes CASSSAGTAYNEQFF. V is TRBV3-1 (or the pseudogene TRBV3-2) and J is TRBJ2-1; weak D call: TRBD2 (6 bases). This CDR3 is 15 amino acids long. The ends were cut back, 5 bases at V and 2 bases at J, with 13 bases in the middle. From germline, CDR1 is LGHDT and CDR2 YNNKEL (reference sequence).

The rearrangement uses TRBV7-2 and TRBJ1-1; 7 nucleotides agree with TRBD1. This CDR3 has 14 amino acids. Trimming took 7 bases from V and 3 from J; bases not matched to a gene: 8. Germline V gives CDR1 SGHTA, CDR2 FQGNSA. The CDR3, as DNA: TGTGCCAGCACCCCCGGGACAGACTACACTGAAGCTTTCTTT. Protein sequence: CASTPGTDYTEAFF.

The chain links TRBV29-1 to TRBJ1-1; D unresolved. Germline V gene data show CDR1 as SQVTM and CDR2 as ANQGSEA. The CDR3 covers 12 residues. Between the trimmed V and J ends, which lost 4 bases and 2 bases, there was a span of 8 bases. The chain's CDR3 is CSVGLSNTEAFF. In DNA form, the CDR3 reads TGCAGCGTTGGTCTTTCCAACACTGAAGCTTTCTTT. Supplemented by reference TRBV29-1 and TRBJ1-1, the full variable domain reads SAVISQKPSRDICQRGTSLTIQCQVDSQVTMMFWYRQQPGQSLTLIATANQGSEATYESGFVIDKFPISRPNLTFSTLTVSNMSPEDSSIYLCSVGLSNTEAFFGQGTRLTVV.

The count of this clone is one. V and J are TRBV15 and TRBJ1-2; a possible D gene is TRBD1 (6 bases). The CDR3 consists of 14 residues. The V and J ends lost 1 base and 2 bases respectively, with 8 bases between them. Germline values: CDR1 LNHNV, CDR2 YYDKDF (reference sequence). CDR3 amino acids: CATSRVDSNYGYTF. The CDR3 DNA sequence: TGTGCCACCAGCAGAGTGGACAGCAACTATGGCTACACCTTC.

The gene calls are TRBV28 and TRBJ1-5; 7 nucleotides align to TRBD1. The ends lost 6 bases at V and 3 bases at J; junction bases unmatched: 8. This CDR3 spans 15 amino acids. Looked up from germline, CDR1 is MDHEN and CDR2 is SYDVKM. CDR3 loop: CASRLHRGDNQPQHF. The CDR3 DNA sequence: TGTGCCAGCAGGCTACACAGGGGTGACAATCAGCCCCAGCATTTT.

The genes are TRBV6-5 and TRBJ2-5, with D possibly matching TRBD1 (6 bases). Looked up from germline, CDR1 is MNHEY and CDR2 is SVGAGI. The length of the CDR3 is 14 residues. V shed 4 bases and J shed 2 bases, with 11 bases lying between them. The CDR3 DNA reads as TGTGCCAGCAGTTTCGGGACAAGACAAGAGACCCAGTACTTC. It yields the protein CASSFGTRQETQYF.

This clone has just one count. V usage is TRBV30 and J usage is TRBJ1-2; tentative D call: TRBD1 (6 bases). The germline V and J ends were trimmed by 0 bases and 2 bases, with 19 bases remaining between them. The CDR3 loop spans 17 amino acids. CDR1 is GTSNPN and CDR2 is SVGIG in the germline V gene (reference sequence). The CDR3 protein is CAWSVLLVRTENYGYTF. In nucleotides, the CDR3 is TGTGCCTGGAGTGTACTATTAGTCCGGACAGAAAACTATGGCTACACCTTC.

CDR3 DNA sequence: TGTGCCAGCAGCTTCAAGACAGGGCCAGATACGCAGTATTTT. It codes for CASSFKTGPDTQYF. This chain links TRBV5-4 with TRBJ2-3, with 7 bases fitting TRBD1. V shed 2 bases and J 4 bases; nucleotides not matched to a gene: 4. Per germline, CDR1 SGHNT and CDR2 YYREEE (reference sequence). The CDR3 loop spans 14 amino acids.